This T cell receptor (beta chain) was sequenced for a study of T cells after somatic rescue of genetic block. This clone was found a few times. Germline V gene lookup returns CDR1 MNHEY and CDR2 SVGAGI. The J segment lost 6 bases and the V segment lost 7 bases, leaving 5 bases of the junction unmatched. The CDR3 is 12 residues long. Sequencing was performed with immunoSEQ multiplex PCR; in TCRdb, only in-frame clones are kept and a portion is missing. The data show some 90,000 clones, with about 90% seen just once and roughly 1.7% held by the top ten. The chain uses TRBV6-5 and TRBJ2-7; 8 bases are shared with TRBD1. The TCR comes from a woman younger than 35. Material: peripheral blood mononuclear cells (PBMCs). CDR3 amino acids: CASNGQGFEQYF. As DNA, the CDR3 is TGTGCCAGCAACGGACAGGGTTTCGAGCAGTACTTC.